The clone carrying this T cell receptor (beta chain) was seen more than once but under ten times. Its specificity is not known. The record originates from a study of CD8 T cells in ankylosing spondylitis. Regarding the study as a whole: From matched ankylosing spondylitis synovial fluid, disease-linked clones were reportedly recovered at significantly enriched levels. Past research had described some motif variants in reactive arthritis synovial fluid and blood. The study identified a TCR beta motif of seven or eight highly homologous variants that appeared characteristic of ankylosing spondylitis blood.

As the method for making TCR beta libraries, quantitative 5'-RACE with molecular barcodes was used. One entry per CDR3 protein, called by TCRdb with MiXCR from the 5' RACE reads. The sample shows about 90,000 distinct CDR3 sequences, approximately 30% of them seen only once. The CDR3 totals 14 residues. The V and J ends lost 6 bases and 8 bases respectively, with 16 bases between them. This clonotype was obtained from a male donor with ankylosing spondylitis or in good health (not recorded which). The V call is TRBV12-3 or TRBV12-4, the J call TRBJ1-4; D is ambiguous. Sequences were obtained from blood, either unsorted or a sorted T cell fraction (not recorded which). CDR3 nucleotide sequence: TGTGCCAGCAGCCCGGGCCCCGGGTGGGAAAAACTGTTTTTT. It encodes CASSPGPGWEKLFF.